This T cell receptor beta chain was obtained from a study of cytomegalovirus exposure and HLA in healthy donors. General study findings and limits: There were a few CMV-associated chains whose specificity for CMV antigens was confirmed in vitro. Published work reported that the classifier diagnosed cytomegalovirus status with high specificity and sensitivity. It was 164 TCR beta chains that were listed as cytomegalovirus-associated.

Separate from the roughly 700-subject first cohort, the 120-subject validation cohort was the one that the donors belonged to. V lost 1 base and J 6 bases, leaving 9 bases between the germline ends. Per germline, CDR1 MNHNS and CDR2 SASEGT. This CDR3 comprises 14 residues. TCRdb's copy holds only in-frame clones and misses some; the assay was immunoSEQ multiplex PCR. The repertoire holds tens of thousands of clones, with less than 96% as singletons. On this clone itself: Antigen unknown.

Sequenced input: PBMCs. The receptor comes from a man between 18 and 35 years old in good health and CMV-seropositive. This chain joins TRBV6-1 and TRBJ2-2, with unresolved D. The CDR3, as DNA: TGTGCCAGCAGTGAAGATCCGGTCGCCGGGGAGCTGTTTTTT. Protein sequence: CASSEDPVAGELFF.